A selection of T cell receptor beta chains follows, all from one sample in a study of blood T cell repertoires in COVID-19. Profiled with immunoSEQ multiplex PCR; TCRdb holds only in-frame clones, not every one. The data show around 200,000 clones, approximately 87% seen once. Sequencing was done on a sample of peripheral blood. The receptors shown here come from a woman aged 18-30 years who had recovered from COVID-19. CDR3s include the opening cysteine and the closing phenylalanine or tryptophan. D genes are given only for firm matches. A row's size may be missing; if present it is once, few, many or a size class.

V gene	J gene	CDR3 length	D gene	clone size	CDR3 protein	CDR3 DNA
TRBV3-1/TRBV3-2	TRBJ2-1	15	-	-	CASSQGAADHNEQFF	TGTGCCAGCAGCCAGGGGGCAGCGGATCACAATGAGCAGTTCTTC
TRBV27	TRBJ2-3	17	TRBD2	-	CASSILLTSGDTDTQYF	TGTGCCAGCAGTATTCTTCTGACTAGCGGGGACACAGATACGCAGTATTTT
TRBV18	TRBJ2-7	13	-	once	CASSPPTGYEQYF	TGTGCCAGCTCACCACCGACCGGGTACGAGCAGTACTTC
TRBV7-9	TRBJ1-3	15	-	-	CASSPLAGTGNTIYF	TGTGCCAGCAGCCCGCTTGCAGGGACTGGAAACACCATATATTTT
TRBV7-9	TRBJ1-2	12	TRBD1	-	CASSFGTDGYTF	TGTGCCAGCAGCTTCGGGACAGATGGCTACACCTTC
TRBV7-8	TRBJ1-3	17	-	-	CASSPPMGGTSGNTIYF	TGTGCCAGCAGCCCCCCCATGGGGGGGACCTCTGGAAACACCATATATTTT
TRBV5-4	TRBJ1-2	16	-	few	CASSPSNRAEYYGYTF	TGTGCCAGCAGCCCGTCCAACAGGGCGGAATATTATGGCTACACCTTC
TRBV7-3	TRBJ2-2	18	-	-	CASSLRAQGAGDTGELFF	TGTGCCAGCAGCTTAAGAGCCCAGGGGGCGGGGGACACCGGGGAGCTGTTTTTT
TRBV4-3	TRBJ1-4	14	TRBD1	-	CASSQEQGNEKLFF	TGCGCCAGCAGCCAAGAACAGGGGAACGAAAAACTGTTTTTT
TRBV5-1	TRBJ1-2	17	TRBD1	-	CASSLNIGGLGMNGYTF	TGCGCCAGCAGCTTGAATATAGGGGGCTTGGGGATGAATGGCTACACCTTC
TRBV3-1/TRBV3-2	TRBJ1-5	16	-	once	CASSQEGEDGNQPQHF	TGTGCCAGCAGCCAAGAAGGGGAAGACGGCAATCAGCCCCAGCATTTT
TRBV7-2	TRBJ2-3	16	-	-	CASSPSPARGEDTQYF	TGTGCCAGCAGCCCATCCCCGGCCAGGGGGGAGGATACGCAGTATTTT
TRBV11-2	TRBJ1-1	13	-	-	CASSLGRGTEAFF	TGTGCCAGCAGCTTAGGGAGGGGCACTGAAGCTTTCTTT
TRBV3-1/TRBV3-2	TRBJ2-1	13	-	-	CASSQTPVNEQFF	TGTGCCAGCAGCCAAACTCCCGTCAATGAGCAGTTCTTC
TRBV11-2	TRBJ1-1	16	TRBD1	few	CASRTGGGWGNTEAFF	TGTGCCAGCAGAACTGGAGGGGGCTGGGGGAACACTGAAGCTTTCTTT
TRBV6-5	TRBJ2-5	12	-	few	CASSPGEETQYF	TGTGCCAGCAGCCCAGGGGAGGAGACCCAGTACTTC
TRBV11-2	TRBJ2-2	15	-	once	CASSSPRRSVGELFF	TGTGCCAGCAGCTCCCCTCGAAGGAGTGTCGGGGAGCTGTTTTTT
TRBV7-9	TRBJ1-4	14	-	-	CASGLSGLNEKLFF	TGTGCCAGCGGTTTGTCAGGCCTTAATGAAAAACTGTTTTTT
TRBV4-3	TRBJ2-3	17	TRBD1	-	CASSQELTGPSTDTQYF	TGCGCCAGCAGCCAAGAGTTGACAGGGCCTAGCACAGATACGCAGTATTTT
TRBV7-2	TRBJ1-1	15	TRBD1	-	CASSPDRDSSVKAFF	TGTGCCAGCAGCCCCGACAGGGACTCATCAGTGAAAGCTTTCTTT
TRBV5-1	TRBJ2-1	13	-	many	CASSIPGHREQFF	TGCGCCAGCAGCATCCCGGGACACCGTGAGCAGTTCTTC
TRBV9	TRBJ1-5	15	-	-	CASSDGSRSNQPQHF	TGTGCCAGCAGCGACGGGTCGAGAAGCAATCAGCCCCAGCATTTT
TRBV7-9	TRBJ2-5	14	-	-	CASSFPRGGETQYF	TGTGCCAGCAGCTTTCCAAGGGGTGGAGAGACCCAGTACTTC
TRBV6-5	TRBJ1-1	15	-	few	CASSLAAQSNTEAFF	TGTGCCAGCAGTTTAGCGGCCCAATCGAACACTGAAGCTTTCTTT
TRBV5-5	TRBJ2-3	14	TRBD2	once	CASSVAGGADTQYF	TGTGCCAGCAGCGTAGCGGGGGGCGCAGATACGCAGTATTTT
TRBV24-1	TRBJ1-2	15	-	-	CATSDSLRLAYGYTF	TGTGCCACCAGTGATTCCTTACGACTGGCCTATGGCTACACCTTC
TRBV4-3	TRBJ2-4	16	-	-	CASSQDLWLAKNIQYF	TGCGCCAGCAGCCAAGATTTATGGCTAGCCAAAAACATTCAGTACTTC
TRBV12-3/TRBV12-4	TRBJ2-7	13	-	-	CASSFGLNYEQYF	TGTGCCAGCAGTTTCGGACTCAACTACGAGCAGTACTTC
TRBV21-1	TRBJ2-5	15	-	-	CASSKGTTEQETQYF	TGTGCCAGCAGCAAAGGGACGACAGAACAAGAGACCCAGTACTTC
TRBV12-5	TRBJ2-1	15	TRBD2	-	CASGTFRGGQGEQFF	TGTGCTAGTGGTACCTTCCGGGGGGGCCAGGGTGAGCAGTTCTTC
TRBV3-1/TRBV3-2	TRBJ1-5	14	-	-	CASSSEGRNQPQHF	TGTGCCAGCAGCTCCGAGGGGAGGAATCAGCCCCAGCATTTT